This note documents a single T cell receptor (beta chain) sequence. In the original analysis: From reference gene primer amplification, estimates of nucleated cell counts were derived. Clones were sequenced by immunoSEQ multiplex PCR, and TCRdb holds only the in-frame ones, with some missing. V, J and clone size are taken as reported in that table, and D and trimming were inferred from the DNA itself. Of roughly 120,000 clones listed, roughly 82% are singletons. Germline CDR1 and CDR2: MDHEN and SYDVKM. The CDR3 extends over 17 amino acids. V lost 5 bases and J lost 0, with 17 bases in between. The sample belongs to a study of blood T cell repertoires in COVID-19. Turning to the study itself: There were acute and convalescent COVID-19 samples, and they came from the United States, Italy and Spain. Nucleic acid was either cDNA or gDNA, and it came from T cells, B-cell-depleted T cells, or PBMCs.

The sequence was collected from a woman aged 55-70 years with acute or convalescent COVID-19. This chain connects TRBV28 to TRBJ1-5; tentatively, D is TRBD1 (6 bases). Source material: peripheral blood. The CDR3 coding sequence is TGTGCCAGCAGTATCCTTGGACAGTCATATAGCAATCAGCCCCAGCATTTT. It codes for CASSILGQSYSNQPQHF.